This T cell receptor (beta chain) derives from a study of cytomegalovirus exposure and HLA in healthy donors. The CDR3 length is 14 residues. Germline lookup yields CDR1 SGHTA and CDR2 FQGNSA. The V gene end was trimmed by 3 bases and the J gene end by 6 bases; junction bases not matched to a gene: 4. The PCR had 60 Vbeta and 13 Jbeta primers. Only in-frame clones appear in the TCRdb table, and some are missing; sequencing was by immunoSEQ multiplex PCR. The table shows some 120,000 clones, with about 82% occurring only once. The table lists this clone with a count of one. The sequencing input was PBMCs. This clonotype originated in a man in his thirties or forties in good health and CMV-seronegative. The chain carries TRBV7-2 and TRBJ2-4; TRBD2 aligns across 8 bases. DNA for the CDR3: TGTGCCAGCAGCTTTAGCGGGACCGGAAACATTCAGTACTTC. Its translation is CASSFSGTGNIQYF.